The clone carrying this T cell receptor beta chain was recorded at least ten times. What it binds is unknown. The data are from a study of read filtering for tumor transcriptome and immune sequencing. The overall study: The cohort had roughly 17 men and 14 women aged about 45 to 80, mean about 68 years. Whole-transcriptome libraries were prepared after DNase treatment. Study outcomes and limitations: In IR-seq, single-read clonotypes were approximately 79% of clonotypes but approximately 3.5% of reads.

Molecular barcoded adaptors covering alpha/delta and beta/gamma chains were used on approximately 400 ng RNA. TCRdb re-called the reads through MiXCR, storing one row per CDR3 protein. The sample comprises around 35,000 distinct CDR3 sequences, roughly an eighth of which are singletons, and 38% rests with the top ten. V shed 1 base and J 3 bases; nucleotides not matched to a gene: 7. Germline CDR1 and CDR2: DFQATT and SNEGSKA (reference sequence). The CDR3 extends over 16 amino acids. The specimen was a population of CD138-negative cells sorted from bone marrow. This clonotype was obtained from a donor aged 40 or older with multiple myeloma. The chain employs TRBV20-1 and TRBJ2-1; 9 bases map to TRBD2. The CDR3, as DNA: TGCAGTGCTAGAGTTAGTAGCGGGAGATACTACAATGAGCAGTTCTTC. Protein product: CSARVSSGRYYNEQFF.